This T cell receptor beta chain was captured by sequencing in a study of cytomegalovirus exposure and HLA in healthy donors. Overall study context: A previous analysis identified around 120 million unique TCR beta sequences derived from roughly 180 million T cells.

Researchers ran the PCR with 60 Vbeta and 13 Jbeta primers. Sequencing was performed with immunoSEQ multiplex PCR; in TCRdb, only in-frame clones are kept and a portion is missing. The sample includes approximately 190,000 clones, approximately 88% seen only once; the top ten take roughly 2.6%. Notes on this clone: Its antigen is currently unknown.

CDR3 length: 15 amino acids. Trimming removed 2 bases at V and 5 bases at J, with 15 bases between. Looked up from germline, CDR1 is LGHNA and CDR2 is YSLEER. Notes on the study in general: Most subjects had HLA-A and HLA-B alleles reportedly predicted accurately by TCR beta sequences. The classifier reportedly diagnosed cytomegalovirus status with high specificity and sensitivity.

This TCR was recovered from a woman between 50 and 59 years old in good health and CMV-seropositive. Sequencing was done on a sample of PBMCs. The rearrangement joins TRBV4-3 to TRBJ1-2; D might be TRBD1 (6 bases). In DNA form, the CDR3 reads TGCGCCAGCAGCCAATCGGGGGGGCAGGGGTATGGCTACACCTTC. Its translation: CASSQSGGQGYGYTF.